This entry concerns a single T cell receptor (beta chain). The antigen remains undetermined. This entry belongs to a study of T cell responses to AZD1222 COVID-19 vaccine. General study points: White British people made up most donors, females outnumbered males, and clonal diversity was possibly underestimated.

The CDR3 runs to 14 residues. Trimming stripped 7 bases from V and 0 bases from J, with 10 bases between. CDR1 and CDR2 from the germline V gene are MDHEN and SYDVKM. Sequenced by immunoSEQ multiplex PCR; TCRdb stores in-frame clones only, minus some. The sample includes about 150,000 clones, 93% of them seen just once. The source is an adult in good health. The sample here was peripheral blood, taken on day 0 of AZD1222 vaccination. The chain joins TRBV28 to TRBJ1-3; D call uncertain. Here the CDR3 DNA reads TGTGCCAGCACCATCCGGGCCTCTGGAAACACCATATATTTT. Its protein is CASTIRASGNTIYF.